This TCR beta chain was documented in a study of long-term antiretroviral therapy in people with HIV. The authors ran the immunoSEQ assay, v3.0, at survey level. Using immunoSEQ multiplex PCR, the repertoire was profiled, and TCRdb retains in-frame clones only, with some absent. The table records about 25,000 clones, 65% to 90% of them present only once. Ahead of DNA extraction, samples held roughly 1-11 million cryopreserved PBMC each. The sequences come from unsorted PBMCs, collected 1.2 years after starting antiretroviral therapy. The clonotype comes from a man between 45 and 60 years old with HIV.

In DNA form, the CDR3 reads TGTGCCAGCAGTCACTTCCTCGGCAGGGGGCGGGACAATGAGCAGTTCTTC. It encodes CASSHFLGRGRDNEQFF. V usage is TRBV28 and J usage is TRBJ2-1; TRBD1 aligns across 8 bases. This CDR3 contains 17 residues. With V trimmed by 5 bases and J by 5 bases, 14 bases remained unmatched. Germline loops: CDR1 MDHEN, CDR2 SYDVKM.